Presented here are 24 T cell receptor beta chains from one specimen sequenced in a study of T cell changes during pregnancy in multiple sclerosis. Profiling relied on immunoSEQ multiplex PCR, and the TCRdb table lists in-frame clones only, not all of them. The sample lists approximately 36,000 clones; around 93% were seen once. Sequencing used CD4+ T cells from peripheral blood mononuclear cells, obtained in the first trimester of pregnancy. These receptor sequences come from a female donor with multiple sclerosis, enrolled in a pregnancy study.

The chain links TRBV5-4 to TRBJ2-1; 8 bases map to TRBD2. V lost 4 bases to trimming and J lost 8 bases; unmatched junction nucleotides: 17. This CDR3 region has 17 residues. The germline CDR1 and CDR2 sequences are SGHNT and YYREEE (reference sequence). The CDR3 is CASSQISSGTRTYEQFF. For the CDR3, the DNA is TGTGCCAGCAGCCAAATTTCTTCCGGGACTAGGACCTATGAGCAGTTCTTC. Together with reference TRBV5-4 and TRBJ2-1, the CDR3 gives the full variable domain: ETGVTQSPTHLIKTRGQQVTLRCSSQSGHNTVSWYQQALGQGPQFIFQYYREEENGRGNFPPRFSGLQFPNYSSELNVNALELDDSALYLCASSQISSGTRTYEQFFGPGTRLTVL.

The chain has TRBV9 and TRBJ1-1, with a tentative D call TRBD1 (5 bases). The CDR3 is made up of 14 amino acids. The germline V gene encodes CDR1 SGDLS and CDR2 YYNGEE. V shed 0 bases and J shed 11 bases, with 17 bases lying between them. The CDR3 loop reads CASSVVSGGAGAFF. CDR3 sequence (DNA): TGTGCCAGCAGCGTAGTTTCCGGAGGGGCAGGGGCTTTCTTT.

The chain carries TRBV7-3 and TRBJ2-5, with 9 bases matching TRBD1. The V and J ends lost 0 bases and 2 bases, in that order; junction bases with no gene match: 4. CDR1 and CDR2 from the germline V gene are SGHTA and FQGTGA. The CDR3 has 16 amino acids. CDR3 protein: CASSLTGTGKQETQYF. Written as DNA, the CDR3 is TGTGCCAGCAGCTTAACAGGGACAGGGAAACAAGAGACCCAGTACTTC.

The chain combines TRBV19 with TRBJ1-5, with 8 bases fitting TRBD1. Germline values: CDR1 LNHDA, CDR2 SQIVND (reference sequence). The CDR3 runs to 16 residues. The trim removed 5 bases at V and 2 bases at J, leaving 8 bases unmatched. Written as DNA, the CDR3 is TGTGCCAGTAGTCCGATTGACAGGGGCGGCAATCAGCCCCAGCATTTT. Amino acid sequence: CASSPIDRGGNQPQHF.

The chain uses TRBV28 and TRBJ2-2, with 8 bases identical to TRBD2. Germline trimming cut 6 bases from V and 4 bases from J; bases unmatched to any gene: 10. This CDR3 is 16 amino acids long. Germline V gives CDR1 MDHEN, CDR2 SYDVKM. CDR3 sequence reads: CASSPPAGVGTGELFF. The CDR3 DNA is TGTGCCAGCAGCCCCCCAGCGGGGGTAGGCACCGGGGAGCTGTTTTTT.

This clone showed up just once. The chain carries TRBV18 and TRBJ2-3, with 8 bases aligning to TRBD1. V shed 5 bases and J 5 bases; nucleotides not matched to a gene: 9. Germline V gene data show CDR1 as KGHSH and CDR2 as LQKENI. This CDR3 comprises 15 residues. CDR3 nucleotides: TGTGCCAGCTCAAGGACAGGGAAAACCCTAGATACGCAGTATTTT. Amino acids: CASSRTGKTLDTQYF.

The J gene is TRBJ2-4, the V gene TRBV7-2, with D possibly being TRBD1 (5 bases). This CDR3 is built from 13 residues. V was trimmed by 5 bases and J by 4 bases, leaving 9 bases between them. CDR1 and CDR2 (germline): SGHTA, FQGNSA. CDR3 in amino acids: CASSGRDKNIQYF. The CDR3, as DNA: TGTGCCAGCAGCGGCAGGGATAAAAACATTCAGTACTTC.

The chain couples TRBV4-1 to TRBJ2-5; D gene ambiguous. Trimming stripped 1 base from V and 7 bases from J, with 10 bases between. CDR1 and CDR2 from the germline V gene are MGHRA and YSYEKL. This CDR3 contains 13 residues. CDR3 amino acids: CASSQVLAVTQYF. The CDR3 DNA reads TGCGCCAGCAGCCAAGTGTTGGCGGTGACCCAGTACTTC.

The CDR3 loop reads CASSLAGGPSQNEQFF. For the CDR3, the DNA is TGTGCCAGCAGTCTAGCGGGGGGGCCGTCGCAAAATGAGCAGTTCTTC. The chain recombines TRBV6-6 with TRBJ2-1; 12 bases agree with TRBD2. V shed 5 bases, J shed 7 bases, and the junction held 9 bases outside the gene matches. Germline assignment: CDR1 MNHNY and CDR2 SVGAGI (reference sequence). This CDR3 has 16 residues.

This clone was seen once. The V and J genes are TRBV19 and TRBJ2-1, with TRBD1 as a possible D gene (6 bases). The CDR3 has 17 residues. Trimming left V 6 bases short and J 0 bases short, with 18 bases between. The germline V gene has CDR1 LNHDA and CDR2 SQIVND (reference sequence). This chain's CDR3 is CASSLSTGWDSYNEQFF. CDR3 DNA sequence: TGTGCCAGTAGCCTTTCGACAGGCTGGGACTCCTACAATGAGCAGTTCTTC.

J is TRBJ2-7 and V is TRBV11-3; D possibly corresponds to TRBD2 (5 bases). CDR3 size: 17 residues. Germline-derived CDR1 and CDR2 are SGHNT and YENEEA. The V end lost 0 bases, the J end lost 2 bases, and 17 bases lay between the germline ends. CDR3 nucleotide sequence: TGTGCCAGCAGCTTAGATACTAAAGGGAGTTATACCTACGAGCAGTACTTC. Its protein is CASSLDTKGSYTYEQYF.

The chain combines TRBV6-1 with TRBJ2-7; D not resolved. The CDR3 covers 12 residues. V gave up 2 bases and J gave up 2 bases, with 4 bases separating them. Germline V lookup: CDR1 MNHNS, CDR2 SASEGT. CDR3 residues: CASSEFTYEQYF. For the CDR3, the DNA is TGTGCCAGCAGTGAATTCACCTACGAGCAGTACTTC.

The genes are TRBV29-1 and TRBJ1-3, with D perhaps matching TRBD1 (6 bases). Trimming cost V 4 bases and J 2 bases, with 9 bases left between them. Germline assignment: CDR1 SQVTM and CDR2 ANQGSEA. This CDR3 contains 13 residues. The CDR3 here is CSVGAGAGNTIYF. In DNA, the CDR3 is TGCAGCGTTGGGGCAGGGGCTGGAAACACCATATATTTT.

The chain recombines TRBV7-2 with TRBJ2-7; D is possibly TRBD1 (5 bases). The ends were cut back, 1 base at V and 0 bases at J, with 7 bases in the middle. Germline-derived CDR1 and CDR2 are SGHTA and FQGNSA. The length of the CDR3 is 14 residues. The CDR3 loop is CASSLGQFSYEQYF. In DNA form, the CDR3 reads TGTGCCAGCAGCTTAGGACAGTTCTCCTACGAGCAGTACTTC.

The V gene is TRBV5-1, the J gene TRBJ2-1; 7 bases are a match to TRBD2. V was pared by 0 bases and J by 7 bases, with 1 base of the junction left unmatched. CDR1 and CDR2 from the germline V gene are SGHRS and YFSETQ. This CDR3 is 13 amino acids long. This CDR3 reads CASSLGLANEQFF. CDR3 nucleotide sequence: TGCGCCAGCAGCTTGGGACTAGCTAATGAGCAGTTCTTC.

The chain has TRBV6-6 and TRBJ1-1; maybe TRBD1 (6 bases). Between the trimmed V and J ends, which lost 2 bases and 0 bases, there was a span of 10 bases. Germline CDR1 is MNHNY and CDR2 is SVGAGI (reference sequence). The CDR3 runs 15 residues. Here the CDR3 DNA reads TGTGCCAGCAGTTACAGGGGGTTGCTGAACACTGAAGCTTTCTTT. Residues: CASSYRGLLNTEAFF.

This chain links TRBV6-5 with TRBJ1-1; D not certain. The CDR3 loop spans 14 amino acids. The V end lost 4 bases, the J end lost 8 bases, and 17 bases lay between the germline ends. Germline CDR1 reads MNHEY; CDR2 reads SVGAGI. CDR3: CASSSKISTREAFF. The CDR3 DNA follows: TGTGCCAGCAGTTCTAAGATCAGCACTAGGGAAGCTTTCTTT.

The CDR3, as DNA: TGTGCCAGCAGCCAAGAACTACCGCCAAGGACAGATACGCAGTATTTT. Translated, it gives CASSQELPPRTDTQYF. This chain joins TRBV4-2 and TRBJ2-3; D is uncertain. Looked up from germline, CDR1 is LGHNA and CDR2 is YNFKEQ. The CDR3 has 16 amino acids. Trimming cost V 0 bases and J 3 bases, with 13 bases left between them.

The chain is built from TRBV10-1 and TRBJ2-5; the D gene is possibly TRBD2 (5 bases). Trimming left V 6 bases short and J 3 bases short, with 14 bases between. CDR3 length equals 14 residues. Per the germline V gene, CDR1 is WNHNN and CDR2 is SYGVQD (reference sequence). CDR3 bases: TGCGCCAGCAGCTCCAGCGACGGGAAAGAGACCCAGTACTTC. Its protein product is CASSSSDGKETQYF.

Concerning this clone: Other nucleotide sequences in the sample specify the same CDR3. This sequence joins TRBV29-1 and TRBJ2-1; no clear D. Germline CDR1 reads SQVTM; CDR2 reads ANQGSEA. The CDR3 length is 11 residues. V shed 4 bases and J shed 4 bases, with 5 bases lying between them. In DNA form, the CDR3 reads TGCAGCGTTGTAAATTACAATGAGCAGTTCTTC. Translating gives CSVVNYNEQFF.

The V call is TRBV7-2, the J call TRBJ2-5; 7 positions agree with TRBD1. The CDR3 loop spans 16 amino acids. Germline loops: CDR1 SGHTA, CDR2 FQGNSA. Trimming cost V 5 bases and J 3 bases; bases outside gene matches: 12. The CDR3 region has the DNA TGTGCCAGCAGCCGTCGAACCCGGGACAGCAAAGAGACCCAGTACTTC. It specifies CASSRRTRDSKETQYF.

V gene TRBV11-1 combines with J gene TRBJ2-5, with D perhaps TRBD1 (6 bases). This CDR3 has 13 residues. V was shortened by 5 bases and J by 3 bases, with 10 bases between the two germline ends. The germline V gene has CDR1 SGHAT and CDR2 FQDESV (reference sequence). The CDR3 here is CASSPGHEETQYF. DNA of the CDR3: TGTGCCAGCAGCCCGGGACACGAAGAGACCCAGTACTTC.

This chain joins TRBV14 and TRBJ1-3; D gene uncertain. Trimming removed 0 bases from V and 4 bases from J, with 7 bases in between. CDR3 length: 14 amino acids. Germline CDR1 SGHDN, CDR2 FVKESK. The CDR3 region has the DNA TGTGCCAGCAGCCAAGATGGTCGGGGAAACACCATATATTTT. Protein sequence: CASSQDGRGNTIYF.

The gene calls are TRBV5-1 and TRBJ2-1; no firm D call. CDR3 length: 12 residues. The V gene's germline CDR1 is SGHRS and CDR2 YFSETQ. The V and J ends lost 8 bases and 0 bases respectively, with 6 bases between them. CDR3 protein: CASSDSYNEQFF. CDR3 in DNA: TGCGCCAGTTCAGACTCCTACAATGAGCAGTTCTTC. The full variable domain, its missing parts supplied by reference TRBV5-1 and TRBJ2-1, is KAGVTQTPRYLIKTRGQQVTLSCSPISGHRSVSWYQQTPGQGLQFLFEYFSETQRNKGNFPGRFSGRQFSNSRSEMNVSTLELGDSALYLCASSDSYNEQFFGPGTRLTVL.